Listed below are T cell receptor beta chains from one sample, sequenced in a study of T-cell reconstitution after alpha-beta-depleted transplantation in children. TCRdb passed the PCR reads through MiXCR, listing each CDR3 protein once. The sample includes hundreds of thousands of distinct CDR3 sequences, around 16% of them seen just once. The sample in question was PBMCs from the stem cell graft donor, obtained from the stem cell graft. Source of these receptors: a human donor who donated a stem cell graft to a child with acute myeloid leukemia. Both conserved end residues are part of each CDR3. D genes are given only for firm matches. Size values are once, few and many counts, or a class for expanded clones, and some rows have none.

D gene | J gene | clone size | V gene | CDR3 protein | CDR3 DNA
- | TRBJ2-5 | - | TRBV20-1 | CSARDRKKETQYF | TGCAGTGCCAGGGACCGCAAAAAGGAGACCCAGTACTTC
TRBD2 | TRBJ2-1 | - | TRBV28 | CASSTEPGLAGEGYDEQFF | TGTGCCAGCAGTACTGAACCGGGACTAGCGGGGGAAGGGTACGATGAGCAGTTCTTC
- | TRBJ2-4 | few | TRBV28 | CASSSPESLSKNIQYF | TGTGCCAGCAGTTCCCCGGAGTCTTTGTCCAAAAACATTCAGTACTTC
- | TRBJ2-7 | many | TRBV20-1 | CSAPGISYEQYF | TGCAGTGCTCCCGGGATCTCCTACGAGCAGTACTTC
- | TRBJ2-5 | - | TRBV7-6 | CASSLGEGGTQETQYF | TGTGCCAGCAGCTTAGGAGAAGGGGGGACCCAAGAGACCCAGTACTTC
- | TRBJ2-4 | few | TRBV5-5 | CASSPRVAKNIQYF | TGTGCCAGCAGCCCCAGGGTAGCCAAAAACATTCAGTACTTC
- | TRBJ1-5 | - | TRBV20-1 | CSAGGGKQPQHF | TGCAGTGCTGGTGGAGGGAAGCAGCCCCAGCATTTT
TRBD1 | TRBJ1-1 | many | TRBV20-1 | CSAGTDTEAFF | TGCAGTGCTGGGACAGACACTGAAGCTTTCTTT
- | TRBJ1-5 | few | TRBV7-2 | CASSPPGGYQPQHF | TGTGCCAGCAGCCCCCCTGGGGGGTATCAGCCCCAGCATTTT
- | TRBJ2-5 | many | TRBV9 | CASSVEGGTQYF | TGTGCCAGCAGCGTAGAAGGCGGGACCCAGTACTTC
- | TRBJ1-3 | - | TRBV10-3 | CAIRGTGNTIYF | TGTGCCATCAGGGGAACTGGAAACACCATATATTTT
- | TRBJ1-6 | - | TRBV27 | CASSSAGSPLHF | TGTGCCAGCAGCTCGGCAGGATCACCCCTCCACTTT
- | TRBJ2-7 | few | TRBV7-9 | CASRPSRGYEQYF | TGTGCCAGCAGGCCGTCCAGGGGTTACGAGCAGTACTTC
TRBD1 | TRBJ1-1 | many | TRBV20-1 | CSATTRQGGEAFF | TGCAGTGCTACCACTAGACAGGGGGGTGAAGCTTTCTTT
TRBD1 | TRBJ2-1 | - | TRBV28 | CASSSPGTGVHEQFF | TGTGCCAGCAGTTCCCCCGGGACAGGGGTCCATGAGCAGTTCTTC
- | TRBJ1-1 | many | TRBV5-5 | CASSRTIWEGTEAFF | TGTGCCAGCAGCCGCACCATATGGGAGGGGACTGAAGCTTTCTTT
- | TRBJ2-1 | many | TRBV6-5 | CASSYWGGASEQFF | TGTGCCAGCAGTTATTGGGGGGGGGCCAGTGAGCAGTTCTTC
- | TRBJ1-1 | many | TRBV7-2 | CASSLVAEPEAFF | TGTGCCAGCAGCTTAGTGGCTGAACCTGAAGCTTTCTTT
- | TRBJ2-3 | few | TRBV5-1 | CASSLNGDGTDTQYF | TGCGCCAGCAGCTTGAACGGGGACGGCACAGATACGCAGTATTTT
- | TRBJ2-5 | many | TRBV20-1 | CSVQEETQYF | TGCAGTGTTCAGGAGGAGACCCAGTACTTC
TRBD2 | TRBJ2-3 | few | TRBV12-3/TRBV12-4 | CASTEGLAITDTQYF | TGTGCCAGCACCGAGGGACTAGCAATCACAGATACGCAGTATTTT
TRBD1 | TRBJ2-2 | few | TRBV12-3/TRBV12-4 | CASSYRGHTGELFF | TGTGCCAGCAGTTACAGGGGGCACACCGGGGAGCTGTTTTTT
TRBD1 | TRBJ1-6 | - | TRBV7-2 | CASSIRTGSYNSPLHF | TGTGCCAGCAGCATCAGGACAGGGAGCTATAATTCACCCCTCCACTTT
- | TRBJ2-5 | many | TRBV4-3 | CASSQANRAGAQETQYF | TGCGCCAGCAGCCAAGCGAATCGGGCGGGGGCCCAAGAGACCCAGTACTTC
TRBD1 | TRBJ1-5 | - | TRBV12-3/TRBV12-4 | CASSLAGQGMFSNQPQHF | TGTGCCAGCAGTTTAGCGGGACAGGGGATGTTTAGCAATCAGCCCCAGCATTTT
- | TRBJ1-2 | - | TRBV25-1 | CASSGTQGGVYGYTF | TGTGCCAGCAGTGGGACACAGGGAGGGGTCTATGGCTACACCTTC
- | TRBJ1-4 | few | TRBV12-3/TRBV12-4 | CASSFWDDNEKLFF | TGTGCCAGCAGTTTTTGGGACGACAATGAAAAACTGTTTTTT
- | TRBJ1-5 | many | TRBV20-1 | CSARDTGIDNQPQHF | TGCAGTGCTAGAGATACGGGAATAGATAATCAGCCCCAGCATTTT
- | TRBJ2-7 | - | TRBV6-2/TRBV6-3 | CASRPRRATYEQYF | TGTGCCAGCAGGCCCCGCAGGGCCACCTACGAGCAGTACTTC
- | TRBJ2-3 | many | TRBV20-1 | CSARARGSGTDTQYF | TGCAGTGCTAGAGCACGGGGAAGTGGCACAGATACGCAGTATTTT
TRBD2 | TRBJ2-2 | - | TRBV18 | CASSPLTSGVGTGELFF | TGTGCCAGCTCACCCCTTACTAGCGGGGTCGGTACCGGGGAGCTGTTTTTT
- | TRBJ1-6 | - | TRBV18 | CASSPQRGVNSPLHF | TGTGCCAGCTCACCACAGAGAGGGGTAAATTCACCCCTCCACTTT
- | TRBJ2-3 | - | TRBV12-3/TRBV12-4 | CASSLAGGLDRQYF | TGTGCCAGCAGTTTAGCGGGGGGGCTGGATAGGCAGTATTTT
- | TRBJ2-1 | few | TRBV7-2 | CASSLRDSPRNEQFF | TGTGCCAGCAGCCTACGGGACTCCCCTCGCAATGAGCAGTTCTTC
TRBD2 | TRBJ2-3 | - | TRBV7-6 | CASSPRTSGGPTDTQYF | TGTGCCAGCAGCCCGAGGACTAGCGGGGGCCCAACGGATACGCAGTATTTT
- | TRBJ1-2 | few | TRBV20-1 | CSARQGYYGYTF | TGCAGTGCTAGACAGGGGTACTATGGCTACACCTTC
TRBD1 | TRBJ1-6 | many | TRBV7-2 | CASRRGQGGSPLHF | TGTGCCAGCAGGCGAGGACAGGGAGGTTCACCCCTCCACTTT
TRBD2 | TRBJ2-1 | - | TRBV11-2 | CASSKAGLAPNEQFF | TGTGCCAGCAGCAAAGCGGGACTAGCGCCCAATGAGCAGTTCTTC
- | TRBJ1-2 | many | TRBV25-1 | CASSPWDTDYGYTF | TGTGCCAGCAGTCCCTGGGACACGGACTATGGCTACACCTTC
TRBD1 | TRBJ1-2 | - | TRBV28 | CASKNRGGYGYTF | TGTGCCAGCAAGAACAGGGGGGGCTATGGCTACACCTTC
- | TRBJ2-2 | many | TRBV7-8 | CASSAVIAGELFF | TGTGCCAGCAGCGCCGTTATCGCCGGGGAGCTGTTTTTT